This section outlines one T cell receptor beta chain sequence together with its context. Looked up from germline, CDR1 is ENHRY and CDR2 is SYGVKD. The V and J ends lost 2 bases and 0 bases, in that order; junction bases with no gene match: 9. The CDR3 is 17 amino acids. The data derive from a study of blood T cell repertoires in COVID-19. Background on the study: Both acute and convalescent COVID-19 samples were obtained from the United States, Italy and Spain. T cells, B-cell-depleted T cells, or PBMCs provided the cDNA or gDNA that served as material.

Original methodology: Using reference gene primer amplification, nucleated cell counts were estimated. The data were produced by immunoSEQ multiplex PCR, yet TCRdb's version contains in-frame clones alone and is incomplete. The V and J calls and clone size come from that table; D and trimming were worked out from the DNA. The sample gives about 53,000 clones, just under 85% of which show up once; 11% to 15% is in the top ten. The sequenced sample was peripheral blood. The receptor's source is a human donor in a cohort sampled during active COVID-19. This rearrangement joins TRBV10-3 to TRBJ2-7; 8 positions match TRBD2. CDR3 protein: CAISEGPTSGSSYEQYF. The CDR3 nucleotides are TGTGCCATCAGTGAGGGTCCCACAAGCGGGAGCTCCTACGAGCAGTACTTC.